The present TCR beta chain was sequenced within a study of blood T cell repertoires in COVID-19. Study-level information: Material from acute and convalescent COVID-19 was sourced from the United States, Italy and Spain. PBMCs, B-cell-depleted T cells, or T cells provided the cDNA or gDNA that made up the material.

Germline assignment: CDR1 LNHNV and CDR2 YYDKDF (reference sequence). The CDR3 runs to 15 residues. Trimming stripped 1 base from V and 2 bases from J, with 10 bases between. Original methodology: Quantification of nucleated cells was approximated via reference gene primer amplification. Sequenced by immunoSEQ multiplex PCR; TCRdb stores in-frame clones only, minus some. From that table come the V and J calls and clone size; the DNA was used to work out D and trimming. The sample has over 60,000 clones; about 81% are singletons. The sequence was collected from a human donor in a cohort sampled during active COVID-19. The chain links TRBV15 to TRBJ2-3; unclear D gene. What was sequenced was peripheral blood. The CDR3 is CATSRGAPTTDTQYF. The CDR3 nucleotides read TGTGCCACCAGCAGAGGCGCACCAACCACAGATACGCAGTATTTT.